The T cell receptor beta chain described here comes from a study of regulatory T cells in long-lasting Graves disease. Trimming removed 7 bases from V and 7 bases from J; junction bases left unmatched: 5. This CDR3 region has 12 residues. This clonotype was counted many times. According to the study, TCR beta libraries were built with iRepertoire HTBI primers and CDR3-region Arm-PCR. From the multiplex PCR reads, TCRdb called clonotypes with MiXCR, one entry per CDR3 protein. The table shows about 210,000 distinct CDR3 sequences, with 15% to 20% occurring only once. This sample's time point: newly diagnosed GD, antithyroid drugs for less than 3 months. PBMC-extracted RNA yielded the TCR library. This sample also belongs to another study, concerning T cells in Graves' hyperthyroidism and ophthalmopathy. From that paper: Aged 18 to 65, the patients had hyperthyroidism that was newly diagnosed and had lasted under 2 months.

V and J are TRBV12-3 or TRBV12-4 and TRBJ1-2; 8 nucleotides agree with TRBD1. This TCR was sampled from a young woman with Graves disease. Sequencing used peripheral blood mononuclear cells (PBMCs), obtained at new diagnosis, from a patient treated with antithyroid drugs. The chain's CDR3 is CASIQGAGGYTF. The CDR3 DNA follows: TGTGCCAGCATCCAGGGGGCAGGTGGCTACACCTTC.